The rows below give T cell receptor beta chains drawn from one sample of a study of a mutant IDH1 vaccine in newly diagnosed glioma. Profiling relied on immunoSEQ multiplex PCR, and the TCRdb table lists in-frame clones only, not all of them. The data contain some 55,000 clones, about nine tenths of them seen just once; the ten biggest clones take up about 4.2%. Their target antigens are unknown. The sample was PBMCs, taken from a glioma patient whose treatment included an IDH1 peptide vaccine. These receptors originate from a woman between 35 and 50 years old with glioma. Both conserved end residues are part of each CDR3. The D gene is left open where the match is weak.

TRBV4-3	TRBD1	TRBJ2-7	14	CASSQDLDRDEQYF	TGCGCCAGCAGCCAAGATTTGGACAGGGACGAGCAGTACTTC
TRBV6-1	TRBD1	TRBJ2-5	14	CASSERDSQETQYF	TGTGCCAGCAGTGAACGGGACAGCCAAGAGACCCAGTACTTC
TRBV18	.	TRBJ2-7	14	CASSSLDSSYEQYF	TGTGCCAGCTCAAGCTTGGACAGTTCCTACGAGCAGTACTTC
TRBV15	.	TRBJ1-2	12	CATSRDEAAYTF	TGTGCCACCAGCAGAGACGAGGCGGCCTACACCTTC
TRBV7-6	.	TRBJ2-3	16	CASSRGLGTNTDTQYF	TGTGCCAGCAGTCGGGGGTTGGGTACAAACACAGATACGCAGTATTTT
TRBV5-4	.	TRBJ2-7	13	CASSSSGELEQYF	TGTGCCAGCAGTTCCTCGGGCGAGCTCGAGCAGTACTTC
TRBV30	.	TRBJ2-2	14	CAWRRTENTGELFF	TGTGCCTGGAGAAGGACAGAGAACACCGGGGAGCTGTTTTTT
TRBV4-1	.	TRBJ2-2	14	CASSQSRKAGELFF	TGCGCCAGCAGCCAATCGCGTAAGGCCGGGGAGCTGTTTTTT
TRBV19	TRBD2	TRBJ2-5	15	CASSIRDYTQETQYF	TGTGCCAGTAGTATAAGGGACTATACTCAAGAGACCCAGTACTTC
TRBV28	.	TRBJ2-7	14	CASTPTMAVYEQYF	TGTGCCAGCACCCCTACAATGGCGGTCTACGAGCAGTACTTC
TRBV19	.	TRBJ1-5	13	CASSISGNQPQHF	TGTGCCAGTAGTATATCAGGTAATCAGCCCCAGCATTTT